One T cell receptor beta chain is described in this entry. Mismatch with germline at one junction end may stem from a read error. Data came from immunoSEQ multiplex PCR; TCRdb stores just in-frame clones and leaves some out. Seen here are 97,000 or so clones, roughly 90% observed once, and the top ten hold about 0.16%. The data stem from a study of OX40 agonist ivuxolimab in advanced cancers. From germline, CDR1 is MNHEY and CDR2 SMNVEV (reference sequence). The CDR3 spans 17 residues. Sequencing used CD4+ or CD8+ T cells sorted from blood, obtained in a trial of the OX40 agonist ivuxolimab. The chain is built from TRBV27 and TRBJ1-4, with 9 bases matching TRBD1. The clonotype originates from an adult with an advanced solid tumor such as melanoma, head and neck, liver or kidney cancer. The CDR3 DNA follows: TGTGCCAGCAGCTTATACCTTCCGGGACAGGGAATTAAAAAACTGTTTTTT. This gives the protein CASSLYLPGQGIKKLFF.